This TCR beta chain was obtained from a study of T cell responses to AZD1222 COVID-19 vaccine. Germline V lookup: CDR1 SGHTA, CDR2 FQGTGA. The CDR3 is 13 residues long. Trimming stripped 2 bases from V and 1 base from J, with 5 bases between. For this clone: The antigen is unknown.

Study-level results: Vaccine-related CD4 TCRs covered spike, predominating at 160-218 and 743-854. At baseline, just 6 or 7 AZD1222 recipients tested seropositive. Unmutated regions of variants are reportedly targeted by nearly half of spike-specific TCRs. Mostly white British, mostly female donors; authors suggested clonal diversity may be underestimated.

Clones were sequenced by immunoSEQ multiplex PCR, and TCRdb holds only the in-frame ones, with some missing. Found here are fewer than 90,000 clones, 85% to 95% of them singletons; the top ten hold roughly 10%. Sequences were derived from peripheral blood, sampled 28 days after the second AZD1222 dose. The source of this sequence is an adult who received the AZD1222 COVID-19 vaccine. The chain employs TRBV7-3 and TRBJ1-1; D is unresolved. Here the CDR3 DNA reads TGTGCCAGCAGCTTAGTAGAGAACACTGAAGCTTTCTTT. Its translation is CASSLVENTEAFF.